Listed here is a single TCR beta chain. These data originate in a study of blood T cell repertoires in COVID-19. The wider study: Samples representing acute and convalescent COVID-19 were sourced from the United States, Italy and Spain.

Original analysis: Amplifying reference gene primers gave estimates of nucleated cell counts. TCRdb's copy holds only in-frame clones and misses some; the assay was immunoSEQ multiplex PCR. The DNA gave D and trimming, while V, J and clone size come from that table. The table includes about 250,000 clones, about 90% detected once. Study members were between 18 and 89 years old and lived in approximately 25 US regions. What was sequenced was PBMCs or T cells enriched from blood (not recorded which). The receptor's source is a woman aged 25 to 39 with acute COVID-19.

The CDR3, as DNA: TGCGCCAGCAGCTACACAGGGGCAGCAACTAATGAAAAACTGTTTTTT. Protein sequence: CASSYTGAATNEKLFF. The chain uses TRBV5-1 and TRBJ1-4; TRBD1 aligns across 7 bases. The CDR3 is 16 amino acids. Per germline, CDR1 SGHRS and CDR2 YFSETQ. The ends lost 3 bases at V and 0 bases at J; junction bases unmatched: 5.